A selection of T cell receptor beta chains follows, all from one sample in a study of OX40 agonist ivuxolimab in advanced cancers. Data came from immunoSEQ multiplex PCR; TCRdb stores just in-frame clones and leaves some out. In the table there are tens of thousands of clones, roughly nine tenths of which are singletons. The sequenced sample was CD4+ or CD8+ T cells sorted from blood, obtained in a trial of the OX40 agonist ivuxolimab. All receptors come from an adult with an advanced solid tumor such as melanoma, head and neck, liver or kidney cancer. Both conserved end residues are part of each CDR3. Each record gives: CDR3 protein, CDR3 DNA, V gene, J gene, D gene, clone size. The D gene is left open where the match is weak. For some rows the clone size is stated as once, few or many, or as a class when expanded; others skip it.

CDR3: CASTLGADYGYTF
DNA: TGTGCCAGCACCCTAGGGGCAGACTATGGCTACACCTTC
V: TRBV6-6
J: TRBJ1-2
D: -
size: -

CDR3: CASSLGGTGNTIYF
DNA: TGTGCCAGCAGCTTGGGGGGTACTGGAAACACCATATATTTT
V: TRBV11-2
J: TRBJ1-3
D: -
size: -

CDR3: CASSQEVERATSTDTQYF
DNA: TGTGCCAGCAGCCAAGAAGTAGAGCGGGCGACTAGCACAGATACGCAGTATTTT
V: TRBV4-2
J: TRBJ2-3
D: -
size: -

CDR3: CASSDLGTSGTPDTQYF
DNA: TGTGCCAGCAGTGACCTAGGGACTAGCGGGACCCCAGATACGCAGTATTTT
V: TRBV6-4
J: TRBJ2-3
D: TRBD2
size: -

CDR3: CASDRDRGSRGYTF
DNA: TGTGCCTCCGACCGGGACAGGGGATCCCGTGGCTACACCTTC
V: TRBV6-1
J: TRBJ1-2
D: TRBD1
size: -

CDR3: CASSLAGTGANVLTF
DNA: TGTGCCAGCAGTCTAGCGGGTACCGGGGCCAACGTCCTGACTTTC
V: TRBV7-3
J: TRBJ2-6
D: TRBD2
size: -

CDR3: CASTRPGHSYEQYF
DNA: TGCGCCAGCACCCGACCGGGCCACTCCTACGAGCAGTACTTC
V: TRBV23-1
J: TRBJ2-7
D: -
size: -

CDR3: CAISGTGSTDTQYF
DNA: TGTGCCATCAGTGGTACCGGGAGCACAGATACGCAGTATTTT
V: TRBV10-3
J: TRBJ2-3
D: -
size: -

CDR3: CAWSRQLAKNTEAFF
DNA: TGTGCCTGGAGTCGGCAGTTGGCAAAGAACACTGAAGCTTTCTTT
V: TRBV30
J: TRBJ1-1
D: -
size: -

CDR3: CASTDFLGSEQYF
DNA: TGTGCCAGCACCGACTTCTTGGGCTCCGAGCAGTACTTC
V: TRBV6-6
J: TRBJ2-7
D: -
size: -

CDR3: CASSLGASRRQETQYF
DNA: TGTGCCAGCAGCTTGGGGGCATCGAGGCGGCAAGAGACCCAGTACTTC
V: TRBV7-2
J: TRBJ2-5
D: -
size: -

CDR3: CASSLNRVRSSGNTIYF
DNA: TGTGCCAGCAGCTTGAATAGGGTGAGAAGCTCTGGAAACACCATATATTTT
V: TRBV5-5
J: TRBJ1-3
D: -
size: -

CDR3: CASRPMQSSYEQYF
DNA: TGTGCCAGTAGGCCTATGCAGAGCTCCTACGAGCAGTACTTC
V: TRBV19
J: TRBJ2-7
D: -
size: -

CDR3: CASSINGARETQYF
DNA: TGTGCCAGTAGTATTAATGGGGCGAGAGAGACCCAGTACTTC
V: TRBV19
J: TRBJ2-5
D: -
size: -

CDR3: CASSVGTGLAKNIQYF
DNA: TGTGCCAGCAGCGTAGGGACGGGGCTAGCCAAAAACATTCAGTACTTC
V: TRBV9
J: TRBJ2-4
D: -
size: once

CDR3: CASSLGTSNSPLHF
DNA: TGTGCCAGCAGCTTAGGGACGTCAAATTCACCCCTCCACTTT
V: TRBV7-9
J: TRBJ1-6
D: -
size: -

CDR3: CASSFGSSYNEQFF
DNA: TGCGCCAGCAGCTTCGGGAGCTCCTACAATGAGCAGTTCTTC
V: TRBV5-1
J: TRBJ2-1
D: -
size: -

CDR3: CASSSQGISHEQYF
DNA: TGCGCCAGCAGCTCTCAAGGGATTTCCCACGAGCAGTACTTC
V: TRBV5-1
J: TRBJ2-7
D: -
size: once

CDR3: CAIRANNEQFF
DNA: TGTGCCATCAGGGCGAACAATGAGCAGTTCTTC
V: TRBV10-3
J: TRBJ2-1
D: -
size: -

CDR3: CASRLFSGNTIYF
DNA: TGTGCCAGTAGACTGTTCTCTGGAAACACCATATATTTT
V: TRBV19
J: TRBJ1-3
D: -
size: -

CDR3: CASKRAGGSTDTQYF
DNA: TGTGCCAGTAAAAGGGCGGGGGGTAGCACAGATACGCAGTATTTT
V: TRBV19
J: TRBJ2-3
D: TRBD2
size: -

CDR3: CASSVEPSGDREQYF
DNA: TGTGCCAGCAGCGTAGAGCCTAGCGGCGACAGGGAGCAGTACTTC
V: TRBV9
J: TRBJ2-7
D: -
size: once

CDR3: CASSMGLAGRNYNEQFF
DNA: TGTGCCAGTAGTATGGGACTAGCGGGGAGAAACTACAATGAGCAGTTCTTC
V: TRBV19
J: TRBJ2-1
D: TRBD2
size: -

CDR3: CASSGRTSGGAGTDTQYF
DNA: TGTGCCAGTAGTGGGCGGACTAGCGGGGGGGCCGGCACAGATACGCAGTATTTT
V: TRBV19
J: TRBJ2-3
D: TRBD2
size: -

CDR3: CASSPRTFNTEAFF
DNA: TGTGCCAGCTCACCACGGACTTTTAACACTGAAGCTTTCTTT
V: TRBV18
J: TRBJ1-1
D: -
size: -

CDR3: CASSGGTAQETQYF
DNA: TGTGCCAGCAGTGGGGGGACAGCCCAAGAGACCCAGTACTTC
V: TRBV2
J: TRBJ2-5
D: TRBD1
size: -